Following are 15 T cell receptor beta chains from one sample sequenced in a study of OX40 agonist ivuxolimab in advanced cancers. TCRdb's table, derived via immunoSEQ multiplex PCR, lists solely in-frame clones and lacks some. The table records 40,000 to 45,000 clones, around 83% of them present only once. The starting material was CD4+ or CD8+ T cells sorted from blood, obtained in a trial of the OX40 agonist ivuxolimab. The receptor set was obtained from an adult with an advanced solid tumor such as melanoma, head and neck, liver or kidney cancer.

The chain links TRBV7-6 to TRBJ1-6; D perhaps matches TRBD1 (6 bases). Per germline, CDR1 SGHVS and CDR2 FNYEAQ. The V end was cut by 4 bases, the J end by 5 bases, with 15 bases between. The CDR3 length is 16 residues. Written as DNA, the CDR3 is TGTGCCAGCAGCTCAGACACAGGGTTCCATAATTCACCCCTCCACTTT. It translates to CASSSDTGFHNSPLHF. The variable domain in full, with the rest retrieved from reference TRBV7-6 and TRBJ1-6, is GAGVSQSPRYKVTKRGQDVALRCDPISGHVSLYWYRQALGQGPEFLTYFNYEAQQDKSGLPNDRFSAERPEGSISTLTIQRTEQRDSAMYRCASSSDTGFHNSPLHFGNGTRLTVT.

V usage is TRBV7-3 and J usage is TRBJ2-5; D may be TRBD2 (8 bases). Germline lookup yields CDR1 SGHTA and CDR2 FQGTGA. Trimming took 5 bases from V and 2 from J, leaving 21 bases between them. There are 17 residues in the CDR3. CDR3 region: CASSPAREGALQETQYF. In nucleotides, the CDR3 is TGTGCCAGCAGCCCCGCCCGGGAGGGGGCCCTTCAAGAGACCCAGTACTTC.

The V gene is TRBV30, the J gene TRBJ1-2, with TRBD1 identical over 7 bases. Unmatched junction bases numbered 4, after V lost 3 bases and J lost 6 bases. The CDR3 loop spans 12 amino acids. CDR1 is GTSNPN and CDR2 is SVGIG in the germline V gene (reference sequence). The CDR3 region is CAWRQGGNGYTF. The CDR3 coding sequence is TGTGCCTGGAGGCAGGGGGGTAATGGCTACACCTTC. The entire variable domain, with the rest obtained from reference TRBV30 and TRBJ1-2, is as follows: SQTIHQWPATLVQPVGSPLSLECTVEGTSNPNLYWYRQAAGRGLQLLFYSVGIGQISSEVPQNLSASRPQDRQFILSSKKLLLSDSGFYLCAWRQGGNGYTFGSGTRLTVV.

The chain employs TRBV27 and TRBJ1-6; D is uncertain. The V gene lost 3 bases and the J gene lost 10 bases, with 7 bases spanning the gap. The CDR3 sequence is 12 residues long. The germline V gene encodes CDR1 MNHEY and CDR2 SMNVEV (reference sequence). CDR3 in DNA: TGTGCCAGCAGTTTTAGAGGATCACCCCTCCACTTT. Its protein is CASSFRGSPLHF.

V and J are TRBV13 and TRBJ2-3; D might be TRBD1 or TRBD2, each matching 5 bases. Trimming removed 4 bases from V and 2 bases from J, with 16 bases in between. The CDR3 is made up of 16 amino acids. Germline V gene sequence: CDR1 PRHDT, CDR2 FYEKMQ (reference sequence). For the CDR3, the DNA is TGTGCCAGCAGCTCCCCCGGGACGGCAAACACAGATACGCAGTATTTT. Its translation: CASSSPGTANTDTQYF.

This chain links TRBV9 with TRBJ2-1; D possibly matches TRBD1 or TRBD2 (5 bases each). Trimming pared 6 bases from V and 3 bases from J, leaving 16 bases between. CDR1 SGDLS and CDR2 YYNGEE come from the germline V gene. The CDR3 has 15 residues. In DNA, the CDR3 is TGTGCCAGCACGAGGGGTGCCGCCTACTACAATGAGCAGTTCTTC. It yields the protein CASTRGAAYYNEQFF.

This clone was seen once. This rearrangement joins TRBV27 to TRBJ2-2, with a possible D match to TRBD2 (6 bases). The V and J ends lost 6 bases and 4 bases respectively, with 18 bases between them. The germline V gene encodes CDR1 MNHEY and CDR2 SMNVEV (reference sequence). This CDR3 comprises 16 residues. The CDR3 DNA follows: TGTGCCAGCAGCCTTGGGGGGTGGGGATTCACCGGGGAGCTGTTTTTT. This translates into CASSLGGWGFTGELFF.

The V gene is TRBV4-3, the J gene TRBJ1-5; TRBD1 matches at 7 bases. V trimming: 1 base; J trimming: 2 bases; junction bases outside the gene matches: 8. CDR3 length equals 17 residues. CDR1 and CDR2 from the germline V gene are LGHNA and YSLEER. The CDR3 protein is CASSQGRQGMGNQPQHF. CDR3 bases: TGCGCCAGCAGCCAAGGAAGACAGGGTATGGGCAATCAGCCCCAGCATTTT.

CDR3 coding DNA: TGTGCCAGCAGCTTTGGCGGCTTGTACGGCTACACCTTC. Translated: CASSFGGLYGYTF. The chain combines TRBV11-2 with TRBJ1-2, with D uncertain. The CDR3 is 13 amino acids. CDR1 is SGHAT, CDR2 FQNNGV, per germline. The V and J ends lost 3 bases and 8 bases respectively, with 13 bases between them. Using reference TRBV11-2 and TRBJ1-2 for the parts outside the CDR3, the full variable domain is EAGVAQSPRYKIIEKRQSVAFWCNPISGHATLYWYQQILGQGPKLLIQFQNNGVVDDSQLPKDRFSAERLKGVDSTLKIQPAKLEDSAVYLCASSFGGLYGYTFGSGTRLTVV.

The sample holds one count of this clone. The chain carries TRBV5-8 and TRBJ2-5; TRBD2 might be the D (5 bases). The V end lost 8 bases, the J end lost 5 bases, and 16 bases lay between the germline ends. Germline V gene lookup returns CDR1 SGHTS and CDR2 YDEGEE. The CDR3 loop spans 13 amino acids. The CDR3 DNA reads TGTGCCAGTCGATTACGGGGAAGGGAGACCCAGTACTTC. Protein sequence: CASRLRGRETQYF.

CDR3 protein: CASTRPWGSPSLPGELFF. CDR3 nucleotides: TGCGCCAGCACCCGCCCCTGGGGTTCGCCCTCTCTCCCCGGGGAGCTGTTTTTT. The genes are TRBV23-1 and TRBJ2-2; D remains unclear. TRBV23-1 is reported as an ORF; its role is uncertain. With 7 bases removed from V and 6 bases from J, the gap between germline ends came to 27 bases. The CDR3 extends over 18 amino acids.

This chain links TRBV9 with TRBJ1-2, with 7 bases lining up with TRBD1. V shed 0 bases, J shed 4 bases, and the junction held 6 bases outside the gene matches. The germline gives CDR1 SGDLS, CDR2 YYNGEE. The CDR3 length is 15 residues. The CDR3 protein is CASSVGAGTVYGYTF. As DNA, the CDR3 is TGTGCCAGCAGCGTAGGGGCCGGGACAGTCTATGGCTACACCTTC.

This chain uses TRBV27 with TRBJ2-5; 10 bases line up with TRBD1. The J segment lost 3 bases and the V segment lost 5 bases, leaving 6 bases of the junction unmatched. The CDR3 spans 15 residues. Germline V lookup: CDR1 MNHEY, CDR2 SMNVEV (reference sequence). As DNA, the CDR3 is TGTGCCAGCAGTATTGGACAGGGGGGGGAAGAGACCCAGTACTTC. Translating it yields CASSIGQGGEETQYF.

The rearrangement joins TRBV10-3 to TRBJ2-7, with a possible D match to TRBD1 (6 bases). CDR1 ENHRY and CDR2 SYGVKD come from the germline V gene. The ends were cut back, 3 bases at V and 2 bases at J, with 23 bases in the middle. The CDR3 length is 18 residues. The CDR3: CAISDSRDTEIRTYEQYF. The CDR3 bases are TGTGCCATCAGTGACAGCCGGGACACCGAGATAAGGACCTACGAGCAGTACTTC.

The chain links TRBV4-3 to TRBJ2-7; no clear D gene. This CDR3 spans 15 amino acids. CDR1 is LGHNA, CDR2 YSLEER, per germline. With 0 bases removed from V and 0 bases from J, the gap between germline ends came to 9 bases. The CDR3, as DNA: TGCGCCAGCAGCCAAGATCCTCAGACCTCCTACGAGCAGTACTTC. Protein: CASSQDPQTSYEQYF.